A single sample gave rise to the 21 T cell receptor beta chains below, sequenced in a study of blood T cell repertoires in COVID-19. This table comes from immunoSEQ multiplex PCR, and its TCRdb copy is limited to in-frame clones, with some not included. The sample includes around 300,000 clones, around 90% of them seen just once. The specimen was peripheral blood. These receptors were obtained from a woman aged 50 to 60 with COVID-19, enrolled during active disease.

The V gene is TRBV7-2, the J gene TRBJ2-7; 9 positions agree with TRBD2. The CDR3 has 14 residues. CDR1 is SGHTA, CDR2 FQGNSA, per germline. After removal of 5 bases from V and 0 bases from J, the junction contained 2 bases not matched to a gene. The CDR3 region is CASSNSGGSYEQYF. DNA for the CDR3: TGTGCCAGCAGCAATAGCGGGGGCTCCTACGAGCAGTACTTC.

This rearrangement joins TRBV19 to TRBJ1-2; D not certain. V lost 0 bases, J lost 2 bases, and 10 bases lay in between. Germline V gene data show CDR1 as LNHDA and CDR2 as SQIVND (reference sequence). This CDR3 is built from 15 residues. CDR3 coding DNA: TGTGCCAGTAGTATAGATCGGGTAACGAACTATGGCTACACCTTC. Its protein is CASSIDRVTNYGYTF.

This clone showed up just a few times. The genes are TRBV10-1 and TRBJ2-1; D possibly corresponds to TRBD1 (6 bases). The CDR3 spans 17 residues. V lost 0 bases to trimming and J lost 0 bases, with 12 bases between them. Germline values: CDR1 WNHNN, CDR2 SYGVQD (reference sequence). The chain's CDR3 is CASSESGAASSYNEQFF. CDR3 sequence (DNA): TGCGCCAGCAGTGAGTCGGGGGCGGCAAGCTCCTACAATGAGCAGTTCTTC.

This clone was observed a single time. The V call is TRBV4-1, the J call TRBJ2-7; D is unresolved. Germline-derived CDR1 and CDR2 are MGHRA and YSYEKL. Trimming removed 4 bases from V and 3 bases from J, with 10 bases in between. The length of the CDR3 is 13 residues. The CDR3 DNA is TGCGCCAGCAGCCTAATAGCCGGCTACGAGCAGTACTTC. It encodes CASSLIAGYEQYF.

This clone was detected once. The chain combines TRBV11-1 with TRBJ2-3; possible D gene TRBD2, 5 bases. V was cut by 5 bases and J by 0 bases, with 15 bases left in between. Looked up from germline, CDR1 is SGHAT and CDR2 is FQDESV (reference sequence). The CDR3 has 16 amino acids. CDR3: CASSQRTGKSTDTQYF. The CDR3 DNA reads TGTGCCAGCAGCCAACGGACGGGAAAAAGCACAGATACGCAGTATTTT. The full variable domain, with the rest looked up from reference TRBV11-1 and TRBJ2-3, is EAEVAQSPRYKITEKSQAVAFWCDPISGHATLYWYRQILGQGPELLVQFQDESVVDDSQLPKDRFSAERLKGVDSTLKIQPAELGDSAMYLCASSQRTGKSTDTQYFGPGTRLTVL.

The CDR3 sequence: CSVGGQGRNTIYF. CDR3 nucleotide sequence: TGCAGCGTTGGTGGGCAGGGAAGAAACACCATATATTTT. The V gene is TRBV29-1, the J gene TRBJ1-3; tentatively, D is TRBD1 (5 bases). The CDR3 is 13 amino acids. Germline V CDR1 and CDR2: SQVTM, ANQGSEA. Trimming took 4 bases from V and 5 from J, leaving 12 bases between them.

This chain uses TRBV5-1 with TRBJ1-3; 7 positions match TRBD1. CDR1 is SGHRS and CDR2 is YFSETQ in the germline V gene. The V gene end was trimmed by 1 base and the J gene end by 4 bases; junction bases not matched to a gene: 5. The CDR3 sequence is 15 residues long. The CDR3 here is CASSLSQGGGNTIYF. Written as DNA, the CDR3 is TGCGCCAGCAGCTTGAGTCAAGGGGGCGGAAACACCATATATTTT.

The chain links TRBV5-1 to TRBJ2-1; 7 nucleotides line up with TRBD2. Germline CDR1 is SGHRS and CDR2 is YFSETQ. This CDR3 is built from 17 residues. With V trimmed by 0 bases and J by 8 bases, 14 bases remained unmatched. In nucleotides, the CDR3 is TGCGCCAGCAGCTTGGCCTTTTTTGCTAGCGGAGGCGATGAGCAGTTCTTC. Its protein is CASSLAFFASGGDEQFF.

The gene calls are TRBV7-9 and TRBJ2-2; 11 bases match TRBD2. This CDR3 spans 15 amino acids. V gave up 5 bases and J gave up 4 bases; unmatched junction bases: 3. CDR1 and CDR2 (germline): SEHNR, FQNEAQ (reference sequence). CDR3 amino acids: CASSGSGRGTGELFF. CDR3 nucleotides: TGTGCCAGCAGCGGTAGCGGGAGGGGCACCGGGGAGCTGTTTTTT.

Details on this clone: Mismatch with germline at one junction end may stem from a read error. The rearrangement uses TRBV30 and TRBJ2-7; perhaps TRBD2 as D (5 bases). The CDR3 sequence is 14 residues long. The V gene's germline CDR1 is GTSNPN and CDR2 SVGIG (reference sequence). CDR3 sequence (DNA): TGTGCCCGGAGCCGGACTGAGAGCTCCTACGAGCAGTACTTC. Residues: CARSRTESSYEQYF. The variable domain in full, with the rest retrieved from reference TRBV30 and TRBJ2-7, is SQTIHQWPATLVQPVGSPLSLECTVEGTSNPNLYWYRQAAGRGLQLLFYSVGIGQISSEVPQNLSASRPQDRQFILSSKKLLLSDSGFYLCARSRTESSYEQYFGPGTRLTVT.

The J gene is TRBJ1-5, the V gene TRBV6-5; 7 nucleotides match TRBD1. CDR3 length equals 16 residues. Germline V gene data show CDR1 as MNHEY and CDR2 as SVGAGI. J gave up 2 bases and V 1 base, and 5 bases lay outside the gene matches. CDR3 protein: CASSYLGRGGNQPQHF. The CDR3 DNA reads as TGTGCCAGCAGTTACTTAGGCAGGGGGGGCAATCAGCCCCAGCATTTT.

This chain links TRBV9 with TRBJ2-3; 7 nucleotides match TRBD2. Germline V CDR1 and CDR2: SGDLS, YYNGEE. Trimming took 2 bases from V and 2 from J; bases not matched to a gene: 5. The CDR3 covers 15 residues. The CDR3 is CASSVGAGVTDTQYF. In nucleotides, the CDR3 is TGTGCCAGCAGCGTCGGGGCGGGAGTCACAGATACGCAGTATTTT. Based on the CDR3 plus reference TRBV9 and TRBJ2-3, the full variable domain is DSGVTQTPKHLITATGQRVTLRCSPRSGDLSVYWYQQSLDQGLQFLIQYYNGEERAKGNILERFSAQQFPDLHSELNLSSLELGDSALYFCASSVGAGVTDTQYFGPGTRLTVL.

The chain uses TRBV7-2 and TRBJ2-1; D perhaps matches TRBD2 (5 bases). This CDR3 is 13 amino acids long. Germline V gene sequence: CDR1 SGHTA, CDR2 FQGNSA. The ends were cut back, 1 base at V and 6 bases at J, with 7 bases in the middle. The DNA of the CDR3 is TGTGCCAGCAGCTTAGGGACTGGCAATGAGCAGTTCTTC. This translates into CASSLGTGNEQFF.

The J gene is TRBJ1-1, the V gene TRBV18; 9 bases fit TRBD1. The CDR3 has 15 residues. J lost 2 bases, V lost 5 bases, and 6 bases had no gene match. The germline V gene has CDR1 KGHSH and CDR2 LQKENI. CDR3 sequence (DNA): TGTGCCAGCTCATTAGGACAGGGGACAAACACTGAAGCTTTCTTT. It translates to CASSLGQGTNTEAFF.

The chain has TRBV5-6 and TRBJ2-4; TRBD2 might be the D (6 bases). Looked up from germline, CDR1 is SGHDT and CDR2 is YYEEEE. This CDR3 has 16 residues. V was shortened by 2 bases and J by 0 bases, with 12 bases between the two germline ends. The CDR3 loop reads CASSFGTALAKNIQYF. DNA for the CDR3: TGTGCCAGCAGCTTCGGGACTGCGCTAGCCAAAAACATTCAGTACTTC.

In its sample, this clone was seen a few times. As DNA, the CDR3 is TGTGCCAGCAGCCAAGAGCCCAGAGGAAGCAATCAGCCCCAGCATTTT. Translation gives CASSQEPRGSNQPQHF. V and J are TRBV4-2 and TRBJ1-5; D ambiguous. The V gene lost 0 bases and the J gene lost 1 base, with 10 bases spanning the gap. Germline V gene sequence: CDR1 LGHNA, CDR2 YNFKEQ. This CDR3 region has 16 residues.

This clone was detected a few times. The rearrangement uses TRBV6-6 and TRBJ1-2; D unclear. Germline V gives CDR1 MNHNY, CDR2 SVGAGI (reference sequence). This CDR3 contains 13 residues. Trimming stripped 2 bases from V and 3 bases from J, with 7 bases between. CDR3 in DNA: TGTGCCAGCAGTTACGAGGAGGACTATGGCTACACCTTC. It yields the protein CASSYEEDYGYTF.

J is TRBJ2-3 and V is TRBV3-1 (or the pseudogene TRBV3-2), with 8 bases fitting TRBD1. The CDR3 has 15 residues. Germline CDR1 is LGHDT and CDR2 is YNNKEL (reference sequence). The V gene end was trimmed by 2 bases and the J gene end by 10 bases; junction bases not matched to a gene: 11. Written as DNA, the CDR3 is TGTGCCAGCAGCCAACAACAGGGGGTCGGTCAGTCGCAGTATTTT. Translation gives CASSQQQGVGQSQYF.

The chain uses TRBV27 and TRBJ1-5; D unclear. This CDR3 spans 14 amino acids. The V and J ends lost 1 base and 3 bases respectively, with 7 bases between them. The germline V gene encodes CDR1 MNHEY and CDR2 SMNVEV (reference sequence). CDR3: CASSLYPYNQPQHF. In nucleotides, the CDR3 is TGTGCCAGCAGTTTATATCCCTACAATCAGCCCCAGCATTTT.

The V gene is TRBV7-6, the J gene TRBJ2-1, with D possibly TRBD2 on 5 matching bases. Trimming cost V 3 bases and J 2 bases, with 14 bases left between them. The CDR3 loop spans 16 amino acids. CDR1 and CDR2 (germline): SGHVS, FNYEAQ. DNA of the CDR3: TGTGCCAGCAGCTTTAGAGGGCCGGACCCCTACAATGAGCAGTTCTTC. The encoded protein is CASSFRGPDPYNEQFF.

This chain links TRBV30 with TRBJ2-1, with a weak D call TRBD2 (5 bases). V lost 4 bases and J 2 bases, leaving 9 bases between the germline ends. In germline, CDR1 is GTSNPN, CDR2 SVGIG (reference sequence). CDR3 length: 13 amino acids. This chain's CDR3 is CAWKSGPYNEQFF. The CDR3 DNA sequence: TGTGCCTGGAAAAGCGGACCCTACAATGAGCAGTTCTTC.